Listed here are 8 T cell receptor beta chains from one sample, sequenced in a study of T cell responses to AZD1222 COVID-19 vaccine. Profiling relied on immunoSEQ multiplex PCR, and the TCRdb table lists in-frame clones only, not all of them. The table shows around 92,000 clones, with just over 90% occurring only once. The input for sequencing was peripheral blood, taken on day 0 of AZD1222 vaccination. All receptors come from an adult in good health.

This clone has a handful of counts. The genes are TRBV27 and TRBJ2-7; maybe TRBD1 (6 bases). The CDR3 sequence is 13 residues long. Per the germline V gene, CDR1 is MNHEY and CDR2 is SMNVEV (reference sequence). V was pared by 2 bases and J by 6 bases, with 11 bases between. The CDR3: CASSLRTASEQYF. CDR3 in DNA: TGTGCCAGCAGTTTAAGGACAGCCTCCGAGCAGTACTTC.

The rearrangement joins TRBV5-4 to TRBJ2-5; 10 bases align to TRBD2. Germline V gene data show CDR1 as SGHNT and CDR2 as YYREEE (reference sequence). V was pared by 4 bases and J by 1 base, with 1 base of the junction left unmatched. The length of the CDR3 is 14 residues. The chain's CDR3 is CASSPSGGQETQYF. As DNA, the CDR3 is TGTGCCAGCAGCCCTAGCGGGGGCCAAGAGACCCAGTACTTC.

CDR3 residues: CASSSTHTGELFF. CDR3 sequence (DNA): TGTGCCAGCAGCTCGACCCACACCGGGGAGCTGTTTTTT. The rearrangement links TRBV7-3 to TRBJ2-2, with D uncertain. The V end was cut by 4 bases, the J end by 3 bases, with 6 bases between. There are 13 residues in the CDR3. Per germline, CDR1 SGHTA and CDR2 FQGTGA. Full variable domain (missing parts from reference TRBV7-3 and TRBJ2-2): GAGVSQTPSNKVTEKGKYVELRCDPISGHTALYWYRQSLGQGPEFLIYFQGTGAADDSGLPNDRFFAVRPEGSVSTLKIQRTERGDSAVYLCASSSTHTGELFFGEGSRLTVL.

The chain recombines TRBV3-1 (or the pseudogene TRBV3-2) with TRBJ1-1; the D gene is possibly TRBD1 (6 bases). The CDR3 is 12 amino acids. The V end lost 6 bases, the J end lost 14 bases, and 19 bases lay between the germline ends. Per germline, CDR1 LGHDT and CDR2 YNNKEL (reference sequence). The CDR3 sequence is CASRGETGPRFF. CDR3 sequence (DNA): TGTGCCAGCAGGGGGGAGACAGGCCCGCGATTCTTT.

V is TRBV5-1 and J is TRBJ2-7; the D gene is possibly TRBD1 (5 bases). V lost 3 bases and J lost 7, with 23 bases in between. The CDR3 consists of 16 residues. Germline V CDR1 and CDR2: SGHRS, YFSETQ. This CDR3 reads CASSSQQVQGTPEQYF. In DNA form, the CDR3 reads TGCGCCAGCAGCTCCCAACAGGTCCAGGGAACCCCTGAGCAGTACTTC.

The chain has TRBV7-9 and TRBJ1-1, with D possibly matching TRBD1 (5 bases). The V end lost 1 base, the J end lost 10 bases, and 13 bases lay between the germline ends. Germline values: CDR1 SEHNR, CDR2 FQNEAQ (reference sequence). The CDR3 has 13 residues. The CDR3 bases are TGTGCCAGCAGCTTAGACAGGCCCTCGGTAGCTTTCTTT. This gives the protein CASSLDRPSVAFF.

In its sample, this clone was seen once. The chain recombines TRBV7-9 with TRBJ2-5; TRBD2 agrees at 7 bases. This CDR3 has 15 amino acids. Germline V lookup: CDR1 SEHNR, CDR2 FQNEAQ (reference sequence). Trimming at V came to 10 bases and at J to 5 bases, leaving 16 bases not matched to a gene. CDR3 nucleotides: TGTGCCACCTTACCGGGGGGAAACGGAAGGGAGACCCAGTACTTC. Protein: CATLPGGNGRETQYF.

CDR3 sequence: CASSLPTLGPLHF. As DNA, the CDR3 is TGTGCCAGCAGCCTACCGACCTTAGGGCCCCTCCACTTT. The chain has TRBV7-9 and TRBJ1-6; D unresolved. Germline lookup yields CDR1 SEHNR and CDR2 FQNEAQ (reference sequence). The CDR3 covers 13 residues. Trimming cost V 5 bases and J 13 bases, with 15 bases left between them.